This T cell receptor beta chain was sequenced in a study of T-cell memory formation after mild COVID-19. Using its own MiXCR run on the 5' RACE reads, TCRdb lists one record per CDR3 protein. The table shows 100,000 or so distinct CDR3 sequences, with 11% occurring only once. V dropped 6 bases and J dropped 4; count of bases not matched to a gene: 6. The CDR3 is made up of 14 amino acids. The germline V gene encodes CDR1 SEHNR and CDR2 FQNEAQ (reference sequence). The sequence derives from a man younger than 35 who had mild COVID-19 (a few samples of this study predate the infection). Cell type and time point are not known. Sample: PBMCs or a T cell subset sorted from them (not recorded which). This chain connects TRBV7-9 to TRBJ2-7; TRBD1 matches at 10 bases. For the CDR3, the DNA is TGTGCCAGCAGAGGGACAGGGGCGGAATACGAGCAGTACTTC. It is translated as CASRGTGAEYEQYF.